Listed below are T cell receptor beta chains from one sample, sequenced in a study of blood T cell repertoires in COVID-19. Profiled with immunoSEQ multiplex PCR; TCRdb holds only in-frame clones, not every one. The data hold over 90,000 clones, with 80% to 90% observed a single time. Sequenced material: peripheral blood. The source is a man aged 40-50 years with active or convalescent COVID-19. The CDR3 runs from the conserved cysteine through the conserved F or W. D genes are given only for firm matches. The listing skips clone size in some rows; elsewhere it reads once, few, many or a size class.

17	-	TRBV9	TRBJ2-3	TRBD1	CASSVETGGPVTDTQYF	TGTGCCAGCAGCGTAGAGACAGGGGGCCCTGTCACAGATACGCAGTATTTT
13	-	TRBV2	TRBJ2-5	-	CASRGHLQETQYF	TGTGCCAGCAGGGGGCATCTACAAGAGACCCAGTACTTC
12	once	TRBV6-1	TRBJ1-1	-	CASSDSPLEAFF	TGTGCCAGCAGTGACAGTCCTCTTGAAGCTTTCTTT
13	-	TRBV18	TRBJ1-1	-	CASSPQGNTEAFF	TGTGCCAGTTCACCCCAGGGGAACACTGAAGCTTTCTTT
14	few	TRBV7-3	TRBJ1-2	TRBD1	CASSPKTGPDGYTF	TGTGCCAGCAGCCCAAAGACAGGGCCGGATGGCTACACCTTC
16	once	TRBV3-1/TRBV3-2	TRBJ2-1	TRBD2	CASSQDLAGGSNEQFF	TGTGCCAGCAGCCAAGATTTGGCGGGAGGGTCCAATGAGCAGTTCTTC
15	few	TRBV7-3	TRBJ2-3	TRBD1	CASSLRTGYKDTQYF	TGTGCCAGCAGCTTGCGGACAGGGTATAAAGATACGCAGTATTTT
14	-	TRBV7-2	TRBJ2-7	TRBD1	CASSPTGVPYEQYF	TGTGCCAGCAGCCCGACAGGGGTCCCATACGAGCAGTACTTC
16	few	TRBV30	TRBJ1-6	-	CAWRQSGSSYNSPLHF	TGTGCCTGGAGGCAAAGCGGAAGCTCCTATAATTCACCCCTCCACTTT
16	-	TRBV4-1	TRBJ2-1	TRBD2	CASSQESGGGVGEQFF	TGCGCCAGCAGCCAAGAATCCGGCGGGGGGGTTGGTGAGCAGTTCTTC
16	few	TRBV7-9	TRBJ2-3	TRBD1	CASSSGQGGSADTQYF	TGTGCCAGCAGCAGTGGACAGGGTGGGAGCGCAGATACGCAGTATTTT
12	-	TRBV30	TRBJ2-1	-	CAWSYRYNEQFF	TGTGCCTGGAGCTACAGGTACAATGAGCAGTTCTTC
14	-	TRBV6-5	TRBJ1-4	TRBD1	CASSYFGQGEKLFF	TGTGCCAGCAGTTACTTTGGACAGGGAGAAAAACTGTTTTTT
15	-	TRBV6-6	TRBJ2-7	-	CASSFPGTFHAEQYF	TGTGCCAGCAGTTTCCCCGGGACTTTTCACGCCGAGCAGTACTTC
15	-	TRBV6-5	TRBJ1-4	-	CASSYSRGKGEKLFF	TGTGCCAGCAGTTACTCGCGAGGGAAGGGTGAAAAACTGTTTTTT
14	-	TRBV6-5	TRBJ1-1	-	CASSYGAGNTEAFF	TGTGCCAGCAGTTACGGCGCGGGGAACACTGAAGCTTTCTTT
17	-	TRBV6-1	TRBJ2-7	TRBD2	CASSGGLAGVPSYEQYF	TGTGCCAGCAGTGGGGGACTAGCGGGGGTACCGTCCTACGAGCAGTACTTC
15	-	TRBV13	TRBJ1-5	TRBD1	CASSSRQGGNQPQHF	TGTGCCAGCAGCTCTCGACAGGGCGGCAATCAGCCCCAGCATTTT
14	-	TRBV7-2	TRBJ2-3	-	CASSFDWITDTQYF	TGTGCCAGCAGTTTCGACTGGATCACAGATACGCAGTATTTT
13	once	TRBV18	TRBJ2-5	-	CASSPSQQETQYF	TGTGCCAGCTCACCGTCCCAACAAGAGACCCAGTACTTC
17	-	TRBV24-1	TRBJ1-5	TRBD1	CATSWGTGGEGYQPQHF	TGTGCCACCAGTTGGGGGACAGGCGGGGAGGGGTATCAGCCCCAGCATTTT
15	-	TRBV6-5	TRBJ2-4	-	CASRRTEQGDPERYF	TGTGCCAGCAGGCGCACGGAACAGGGCGACCCGGAACGGTACTTC
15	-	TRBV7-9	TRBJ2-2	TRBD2	CASSFSGASFGELFF	TGTGCCAGCAGCTTCAGCGGGGCGTCGTTCGGGGAGCTGTTTTTT
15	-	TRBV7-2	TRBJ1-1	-	CASSLGPAANTEAFF	TGTGCCAGCAGCTTAGGACCGGCGGCGAACACTGAAGCTTTCTTT
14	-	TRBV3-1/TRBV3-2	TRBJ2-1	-	CASSPRLSNDEQFF	TGTGCCAGCAGCCCCAGACTCTCGAACGATGAGCAGTTCTTC
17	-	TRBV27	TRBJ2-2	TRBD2	CASRPSGGVWNTGELFF	TGTGCCAGCAGACCAAGCGGGGGAGTTTGGAACACCGGGGAGCTGTTTTTT
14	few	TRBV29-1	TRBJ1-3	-	CSVEETGTGNTIYF	TGCAGCGTTGAGGAAACAGGGACTGGAAACACCATATATTTT
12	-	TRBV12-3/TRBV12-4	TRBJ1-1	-	CASSARQGSAFF	TGTGCCAGCAGTGCTCGTCAGGGTTCAGCTTTCTTT
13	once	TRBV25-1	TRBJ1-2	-	CASSTTGSYGYTF	TGTGCCAGCAGTACCACAGGGAGCTATGGCTACACCTTC
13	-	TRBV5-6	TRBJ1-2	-	CASSLDRAYGYTF	TGTGCCAGCAGCTTGGACAGGGCCTATGGCTACACCTTC
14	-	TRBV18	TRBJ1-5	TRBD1	CASSPGQDIPAQHF	TGTGCCAGCTCACCTGGACAGGATATTCCCGCCCAGCATTTT
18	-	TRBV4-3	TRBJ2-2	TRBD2	CASSQVLLSGGEAGELFF	TGCGCCAGCAGCCAAGTTCTTCTTAGCGGGGGGGAAGCCGGGGAGCTGTTTTTT
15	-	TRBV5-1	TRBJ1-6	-	CASSKDSSYNSPLHF	TGCGCCAGCAGCAAGGACAGCTCCTATAATTCACCCCTCCACTTT
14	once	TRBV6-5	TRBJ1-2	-	CASSSPTADYGYTF	TGTGCCAGCAGTTCTCCGACCGCGGACTATGGCTACACCTTC
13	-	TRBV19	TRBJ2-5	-	CASKRRSQETQYF	TGTGCCAGTAAGCGGAGAAGTCAAGAGACCCAGTACTTC
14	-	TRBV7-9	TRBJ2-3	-	CASSLDSRTDTQYF	TGTGCCAGCAGCTTAGACAGTCGCACAGATACGCAGTATTTT
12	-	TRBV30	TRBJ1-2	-	CACKQGDYGYTF	TGTGCCTGCAAACAGGGAGACTATGGCTACACCTTC
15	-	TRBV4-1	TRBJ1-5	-	CASSRAEGGNQPQHF	TGCGCCAGCAGCCGAGCCGAGGGAGGCAATCAGCCCCAGCATTTT
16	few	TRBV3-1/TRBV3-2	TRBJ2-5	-	CASSRTGTRSIETQYF	TGTGCCAGCAGCCGCACCGGGACTCGGAGCATTGAGACCCAGTACTTC
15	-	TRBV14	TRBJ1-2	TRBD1	CASSPTGTGNYGYTF	TGTGCCAGCAGCCCTACGGGGACAGGAAACTATGGCTACACCTTC
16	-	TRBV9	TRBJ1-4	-	CASSALQTGPEEKLFF	TGTGCCAGCAGCGCACTCCAGACAGGCCCAGAGGAAAAACTGTTTTTT
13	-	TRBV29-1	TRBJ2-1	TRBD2	CSVVNGGASEQFF	TGCAGCGTTGTCAACGGGGGGGCCAGTGAGCAGTTCTTC
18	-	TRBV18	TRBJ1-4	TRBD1	CASSPRTDLTGSNEKLFF	TGTGCCAGCTCACCGAGGACCGACTTGACAGGGTCAAATGAAAAACTGTTTTTT
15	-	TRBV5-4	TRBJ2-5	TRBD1	CASSPEGQGQETQYF	TGTGCCAGCAGCCCGGAGGGACAGGGGCAAGAGACCCAGTACTTC
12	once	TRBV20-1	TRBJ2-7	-	CSASLATYEQYF	TGCAGTGCTAGTTTAGCGACCTACGAGCAGTACTTC
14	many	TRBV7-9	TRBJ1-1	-	CASNTQGSLTEAFF	TGTGCCAGCAACACACAGGGCTCCCTCACTGAAGCTTTCTTT
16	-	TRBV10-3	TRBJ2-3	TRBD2	CAISGGTSDSTDTQYF	TGTGCCATCAGTGGCGGGACTAGCGACAGCACAGATACGCAGTATTTT
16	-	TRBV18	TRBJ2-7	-	CASSPLGTSGVDEQYF	TGTGCCAGCTCACCCTTAGGGACAAGCGGGGTGGACGAGCAGTACTTC
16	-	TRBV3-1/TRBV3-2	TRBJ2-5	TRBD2	CASSAPTSGLGETQYF	TGTGCCAGCAGCGCACCCACTAGCGGGTTGGGGGAGACCCAGTACTTC
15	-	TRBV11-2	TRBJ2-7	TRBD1	CASSLVGQGTYEQYF	TGTGCCAGCAGCTTAGTTGGACAGGGAACCTACGAGCAGTACTTC
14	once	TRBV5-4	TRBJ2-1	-	CASSDVGAYNEQFF	TGTGCCAGCAGCGATGTGGGGGCTTACAATGAGCAGTTCTTC
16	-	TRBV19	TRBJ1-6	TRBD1	CATMGQYSSYNSPLHF	TGTGCCACCATGGGACAGTATAGCTCCTATAATTCACCCCTCCACTTT
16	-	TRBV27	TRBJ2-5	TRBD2	CASSLVGLAGAETQYF	TGTGCCAGCAGTTTAGTGGGACTAGCGGGGGCAGAGACCCAGTACTTC
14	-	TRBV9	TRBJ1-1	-	CASARDGQGTEAFF	TGTGCCAGCGCGAGGGACGGTCAGGGGACTGAAGCTTTCTTT
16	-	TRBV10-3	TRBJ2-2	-	CAISESRPQNTGELFF	TGTGCCATCAGTGAGTCCCGCCCACAGAACACCGGGGAGCTGTTTTTT